The 9 T cell receptor beta chains below all came from one sample that was sequenced in a study of PD-L1 blockade in urothelial cancer (dated by TCRdb to about 2017). The meaning of the sample's time point label: pretreatment peripheral blood. The library came from the immunoSEQ multiplex PCR assay. The source is immuneACCESS, and TCRdb retained only in-frame sequences with V and J called. Part of the clones is not carried over; for the studies checked, unresolved V genes explain less than half of this, and the remainder is unexplained. The table for this sample lists about 130,000 clones; about four fifths of them were counted only once. About 2.9% of the sample is in the top ten clones. Source: PBMCs, taken around atezolizumab (anti-PD-L1) treatment. The receptors originated from a man in his fifties with urothelial cancer.

The chain carries TRBV6-1 and TRBJ1-4, with TRBD1 as a possible D gene (5 bases). Trimming removed 4 bases at V and 10 bases at J, with 10 bases between. This CDR3 is built from 12 residues. CDR1 and CDR2 (germline): MNHNS, SASEGT. The CDR3 sequence: CASSAQGGKLFF. DNA of the CDR3: TGTGCCAGCAGTGCCCAGGGTGGAAAACTGTTTTTT.

The J gene is TRBJ2-3, the V gene TRBV4-2, with 12 nucleotides matching TRBD2. The CDR3 contains 21 residues. Unmatched junction bases numbered 13, after V lost 0 bases and J lost 0 bases. In germline, CDR1 is LGHNA, CDR2 YNFKEQ. The DNA for the CDR3 is TGTGCCAGCAGCCAAGAGAGGATCGTTCCGGGACTAGCGGGTAGCACAGATACGCAGTATTTT. Its protein is CASSQERIVPGLAGSTDTQYF.

The V call is TRBV19, the J call TRBJ2-6; TRBD1 matches at 7 bases. The length of the CDR3 is 14 residues. V was clipped by 10 bases and J by 4 bases; unmatched bases: 7. The germline V gene has CDR1 LNHDA and CDR2 SQIVND (reference sequence). The CDR3 nucleotides are TGTGCCACTACGAGGGGGCGAGGGGCCAACGTCCTGACTTTC. It specifies CATTRGRGANVLTF.

The genes are TRBV19 and TRBJ2-1; D may be TRBD1 (5 bases). V was trimmed by 6 bases and J by 9 bases, leaving 12 bases between them. There are 12 residues in the CDR3. Germline CDR1 and CDR2: LNHDA and SQIVND (reference sequence). The CDR3 DNA is TGTGCCAGTAGCCAGGGTCCGAGTGAGCAGTTCTTC. The encoded protein is CASSQGPSEQFF.

J is TRBJ2-1 and V is TRBV27; 7 nucleotides agree with TRBD2. V gave up 3 bases and J gave up 2 bases; unmatched junction bases: 4. The CDR3 has 15 residues. Germline V lookup: CDR1 MNHEY, CDR2 SMNVEV (reference sequence). CDR3 sequence reads: CASSFSREPYNEQFF. In nucleotides, the CDR3 is TGTGCCAGCAGTTTTTCGCGGGAGCCCTACAATGAGCAGTTCTTC.

The rearrangement joins TRBV11-2 to TRBJ2-1; D gene uncertain. Trimming took off 0 bases at V and 7 bases at J, with 10 bases between the two ends. The V gene's germline CDR1 is SGHAT and CDR2 FQNNGV. This CDR3 comprises 14 residues. CDR3 DNA: TGTGCCAGCAGCTTAGAGCGGTTCAGAAATGAGCAGTTCTTC. This encodes CASSLERFRNEQFF.

The chain couples TRBV4-2 to TRBJ2-7, with 7 nucleotides matching TRBD2. This CDR3 comprises 14 residues. V shed 4 bases, J shed 4 bases, and the junction held 7 bases outside the gene matches. Germline-derived CDR1 and CDR2 are LGHNA and YNFKEQ. CDR3 in amino acids: CASSPGGDAYEQYF. The CDR3 DNA follows: TGTGCCAGCAGCCCGGGGGGAGATGCATACGAGCAGTACTTC.

In its sample, this clone was seen a few times. The chain links TRBV7-2 to TRBJ2-5; 12 bases are a match to TRBD1. V gave up 6 bases and J gave up 3 bases; unmatched junction bases: 5. Germline V CDR1 and CDR2: SGHTA, FQGNSA. The CDR3 extends over 15 amino acids. The CDR3 loop reads CASRTGTGGKETQYF. CDR3 nucleotides: TGTGCCAGCAGAACAGGGACAGGGGGCAAAGAGACCCAGTACTTC.

This clone has a handful of counts. The chain joins TRBV29-1 to TRBJ1-3, with D tentatively TRBD1 (5 bases). Trimming left V 7 bases short and J 7 bases short, with 14 bases between. Germline loops: CDR1 SQVTM, CDR2 ANQGSEA. The CDR3 spans 12 residues. The DNA of the CDR3 is TGCAGCGCCGCAGGGTTCCAGAACACCATATATTTT. It codes for CSAAGFQNTIYF.